What follows are 27 T cell receptor beta chains derived from one specimen sequenced in a study of blood T cells in healthy people across ages. It was with a sample-barcoded 5' primer and a J-beta primer mix that a second PCR of about 6 to 11 cycles was run. TCRdb itself ran the 5' RACE reads through MiXCR, one entry per CDR3 protein. The sample yields hundreds of thousands of distinct CDR3 sequences, roughly 44% seen once. The sequencing sample was made of blood. The receptors shown here come from a man aged 55 to 70 in good health.

The chain couples TRBV12-3 or TRBV12-4 to TRBJ1-1; 10 bases map to TRBD1. J lost 4 bases, V lost 6 bases, and 8 bases had no gene match. CDR3 length: 15 residues. The CDR3 here is CASRLPGTGVTEAFF. The CDR3 nucleotides are TGTGCCAGCAGGCTGCCCGGGACAGGGGTCACTGAAGCTTTCTTT.

With regard to this clonotype: A read error may be the cause here, since a much bigger clone is one base away. The rearrangement joins TRBV29-1 to TRBJ2-4; D not certain. The DNA end is a closer match to TRBJ2-7, so the J assignment may be wrong. Germline loops: CDR1 SQVTM, CDR2 ANQGSEA. The CDR3 consists of 12 residues. This CDR3 reads CSVWASAYEQYF. The CDR3 DNA reads TGCAGCGTTTGGGCATCGGCATACGAGCAGTACTTC.

The CDR3 loop is CASSHRTVQETQYF. The DNA for the CDR3 is TGCGCCAGCAGCCACAGGACAGTACAAGAGACCCAGTACTTC. The chain uses TRBV5-1 and TRBJ2-5, with a tentative D call TRBD1 (6 bases). Trimming removed 4 bases from V and 2 bases from J, with 12 bases in between. The CDR3 is 14 residues long. CDR1 is SGHRS, CDR2 YFSETQ, per germline.

CDR3: CASSLRTSGGTTGELFF. The CDR3 DNA sequence: TGCGCCAGCAGCCTCCGGACTAGCGGGGGGACTACGGGGGAGCTGTTTTTT. The genes are TRBV5-1 and TRBJ2-2; TRBD2 aligns across 14 bases. V trimming: 4 bases; J trimming: 8 bases; junction bases outside the gene matches: 10. This CDR3 contains 17 residues. CDR1 is SGHRS, CDR2 YFSETQ, per germline.

V usage is TRBV13 and J usage is TRBJ1-2; 12 bases are shared with TRBD1. V shed 4 bases, J shed 8 bases, and the junction held 14 bases outside the gene matches. The CDR3 consists of 17 residues. CDR1 is PRHDT, CDR2 FYEKMQ, per germline (reference sequence). CDR3 protein: CASSSGDRGRRSRGYTF. DNA of the CDR3: TGTGCCAGCAGCTCGGGGGACAGGGGGCGTCGGTCCCGCGGCTACACCTTC.

In this sample, this clonotype turned up a few times. The V gene is TRBV7-9, the J gene TRBJ2-5; TRBD2 matches at 11 bases. V lost 5 bases, J lost 5 bases, and 4 bases stayed unmatched. Germline V CDR1 and CDR2: SEHNR, FQNEAQ (reference sequence). The CDR3 is made up of 14 amino acids. The CDR3 bases are TGTGCCAGCAGCAAACTAGCGGGAGAGGAGACCCAGTACTTC. It is translated as CASSKLAGEETQYF.

The J gene is TRBJ2-5, the V gene TRBV12-3 or TRBV12-4; 7 bases map to TRBD2. This CDR3 region has 13 residues. Trimming took 3 bases from V and 11 from J; bases not matched to a gene: 9. As DNA, the CDR3 is TGTGCCAGCAGTTTGGGGGGGGTGAGTGAGCAGTACTTC. Protein: CASSLGGVSEQYF.

The chain has TRBV12-5 and TRBJ1-1, with D uncertain. The CDR3 length is 12 residues. From germline, CDR1 is LGHNT and CDR2 FRNRAP. V lost 2 bases, J lost 3 bases, and 4 bases lay in between. CDR3 nucleotides: TGTGCTAGTGGTTTGTCCCACACTGAAGCTTTCTTT. Residues: CASGLSHTEAFF.

The chain employs TRBV4-1 and TRBJ1-6, with a tentative D call TRBD1 (6 bases). This CDR3 is built from 16 residues. CDR1 is MGHRA, CDR2 YSYEKL, per germline. The V end lost 0 bases, the J end lost 7 bases, and 13 bases lay between the germline ends. This chain's CDR3 is CASSQDLRQGNSPLHF. The CDR3 DNA follows: TGCGCCAGCAGCCAAGATCTACGGCAGGGGAATTCACCCCTCCACTTT.

The V call is TRBV5-6, the J call TRBJ2-3; D remains unclear. The V end was cut by 4 bases, the J end by 4 bases, with 13 bases between. Germline V gives CDR1 SGHDT, CDR2 YYEEEE. CDR3 length: 14 amino acids. The CDR3 protein is CASSGDPSADTQYF. CDR3 coding DNA: TGTGCCAGCAGCGGAGACCCTTCCGCAGATACGCAGTATTTT.

Turning to this clonotype: Compared with germline, one end of the junction differs, possibly owing to a read error. The chain uses TRBV20-1 and TRBJ2-1, with no clear D. The CDR3 totals 13 residues. CDR1 DFQATT and CDR2 SNEGSKA come from the germline V gene (reference sequence). DNA for the CDR3: TGCAGCGCTATTGGGGACTCCTACAATGAGCAGTTCTTC. It yields the protein CSAIGDSYNEQFF.

As to this clonotype: Its ends do not fully match the called genes, so a read error is possible. The chain couples TRBV20-1 to TRBJ1-5, with D maybe TRBD1 (5 bases). The CDR3 runs 13 residues. Germline CDR1 reads DFQATT; CDR2 reads SNEGSKA (reference sequence). CDR3 in amino acids: CSAKGGANQPQNF. The CDR3 DNA is TGCAGTGCTAAAGGCGGGGCAAATCAGCCCCAGAATTTT.

This clonotype has more than one count but fewer than ten. The rearrangement uses TRBV9 and TRBJ1-6; D gene uncertain. CDR1 is SGDLS, CDR2 YYNGEE, per germline. This CDR3 comprises 13 residues. V was pared by 3 bases and J by 11 bases, with 12 bases between. The CDR3 nucleotides read TGTGCCAGCAGCGCAACAGTAACCCCACCCCTCCACTTT. Protein sequence: CASSATVTPPLHF.

The chain has TRBV11-2 and TRBJ2-1, with 7 bases that match TRBD2. The germline CDR1 and CDR2 sequences are SGHAT and FQNNGV. The CDR3 consists of 14 residues. After removal of 5 bases from V and 9 bases from J, the junction contained 10 bases not matched to a gene. The chain's CDR3 is CASSPRRREGEQFF. DNA of the CDR3: TGTGCCAGCAGCCCCCGGCGGAGGGAGGGTGAGCAGTTCTTC. Full variable domain (remainder filled in from reference TRBV11-2 and TRBJ2-1): EAGVAQSPRYKIIEKRQSVAFWCNPISGHATLYWYQQILGQGPKLLIQFQNNGVVDDSQLPKDRFSAERLKGVDSTLKIQPAKLEDSAVYLCASSPRRREGEQFFGPGTRLTVL.

The V gene is TRBV30, the J gene TRBJ2-3; D might be TRBD1 or TRBD2, each matching 7 bases. Germline V lookup: CDR1 GTSNPN, CDR2 SVGIG (reference sequence). V was trimmed by 1 base and J by 3 bases, leaving 17 bases between them. This CDR3 is 16 amino acids long. The CDR3 coding sequence is TGTGCCTGGAGTGCCCCAGGGGGAGGGAGAACAGATACGCAGTATTTT. It translates to CAWSAPGGGRTDTQYF.

The chain couples TRBV20-1 to TRBJ1-2; D not certain. The CDR3 totals 12 residues. Trimming pared 7 bases from V and 2 bases from J, leaving 11 bases between. Looked up from germline, CDR1 is DFQATT and CDR2 is SNEGSKA (reference sequence). CDR3 residues: CSGPGGNYGYTF. In DNA, the CDR3 is TGCAGTGGCCCGGGAGGAAACTATGGCTACACCTTC.

In this sample, this clonotype turned up a few times. The chain has TRBV30 and TRBJ1-2, with D hard to call. The CDR3 spans 10 residues. CDR1 is GTSNPN, CDR2 SVGIG, per germline (reference sequence). Trimming stripped 5 bases from V and 4 bases from J, with 5 bases between. This CDR3 is CAWVGYGYTF. In DNA form, the CDR3 reads TGTGCCTGGGTCGGCTATGGCTACACCTTC.

V usage is TRBV6-1 and J usage is TRBJ2-5, with 9 positions matching TRBD1. V was clipped by 3 bases and J by 11 bases; unmatched bases: 16. Looked up from germline, CDR1 is MNHNS and CDR2 is SASEGT. The CDR3 is 16 residues long. CDR3 DNA: TGTGCCAGCAGTGAGTGGGGACAGGGTAATTCGTGTGAGCAGTACTTC. It is translated as CASSEWGQGNSCEQYF.

This chain connects TRBV7-2 to TRBJ1-4; D gene ambiguous. The DNA end favors TRBJ2-2, so the J call may be wrong. The germline gives CDR1 SGHTA, CDR2 FQGNSA. The CDR3 is 15 amino acids. The CDR3 nucleotides read TGTGCCAGCAGCTTAGGGTCAGGAAACACCGGGGAGCTGTTTTTT. It is translated as CASSLGSGNTGELFF.

This chain connects TRBV30 to TRBJ2-7; a possible D gene is TRBD1 (6 bases). Matching the DNA end better, TRBJ2-5 makes the J call doubtful. The CDR3 sequence is 14 residues long. Germline V CDR1 and CDR2: GTSNPN, SVGIG (reference sequence). This chain's CDR3 is CAWSVIQGKETQYF. The CDR3 bases are TGTGCCTGGAGTGTTATTCAGGGGAAAGAGACCCAGTACTTC.

V is TRBV4-3 and J is TRBJ1-1, with TRBD1 matching over 8 bases. The CDR3 covers 17 residues. Looked up from germline, CDR1 is LGHNA and CDR2 is YSLEER. After removal of 0 bases from V and 3 bases from J, the junction contained 9 bases not matched to a gene. This CDR3 reads CASSQESAQGAYTEAFF. The CDR3 DNA follows: TGCGCCAGCAGCCAAGAAAGTGCCCAGGGGGCTTACACTGAAGCTTTCTTT.

This clonotype was seen more than once but under ten times. This chain connects TRBV14 to TRBJ2-1, with 15 bases aligning to TRBD2. This CDR3 spans 20 amino acids. The trim removed 5 bases at V and 0 bases at J, leaving 11 bases unmatched. Germline V gene sequence: CDR1 SGHDN, CDR2 FVKESK. The DNA of the CDR3 is TGTGCCAGCAGCGTTTTTCCCGGACTAGCGGGGGGGAGCTCCTACAATGAGCAGTTCTTC. Residues: CASSVFPGLAGGSSYNEQFF. Combining the CDR3 with reference TRBV14 and TRBJ2-1 gives the whole variable domain EAGVTQFPSHSVIEKGQTVTLRCDPISGHDNLYWYRRVMGKEIKFLLHFVKESKQDESGMPNNRFLAERTGGTYSTLKVQPAELEDSGVYFCASSVFPGLAGGSSYNEQFFGPGTRLTVL.

This clonotype was seen more than once but under ten times. The rearrangement links TRBV20-1 to TRBJ2-5; the match to TRBD2 covers 8 bases. The CDR3 length is 17 residues. Germline values: CDR1 DFQATT, CDR2 SNEGSKA (reference sequence). V was clipped by 0 bases and J by 1 base; unmatched bases: 10. CDR3 sequence: CSARDYRERGFQETQYF. CDR3 in DNA: TGCAGTGCTAGAGACTACCGGGAGCGGGGGTTCCAAGAGACCCAGTACTTC.

This clonotype was seen a few times. The V call is TRBV7-2, the J call TRBJ2-1, with TRBD2 identical over 8 bases. The CDR3 loop spans 17 amino acids. CDR1 is SGHTA and CDR2 is FQGNSA in the germline V gene. Trimming took 1 base from V and 3 from J; bases not matched to a gene: 8. The CDR3 DNA reads TGTGCCAGCAGCTTAGTTTCAGGGCGGGGGGTCTACAATGAGCAGTTCTTC. Translating gives CASSLVSGRGVYNEQFF. The full variable domain, in which reference TRBV7-2 and TRBJ2-1 provide the parts outside the CDR3, is GAGVSQSPSNKVTEKGKDVELRCDPISGHTALYWYRQSLGQGLEFLIYFQGNSAPDKSGLPSDRFSAERTGGSVSTLTIQRTQQEDSAVYLCASSLVSGRGVYNEQFFGPGTRLTVL.

The V and J genes are TRBV12-3 or TRBV12-4 and TRBJ2-2; D ambiguous. The CDR3 is made up of 15 amino acids. Deletions cut 3 bases from V and 4 bases from J, with 12 bases between. The CDR3 DNA reads as TGTGCCAGCAGTTTTTTTGGTGAATCCACCGGGGAGCTGTTTTTT. Residues: CASSFFGESTGELFF.

This clonotype was observed a handful of times. This chain joins TRBV20-1 and TRBJ2-3, with a weak D call TRBD1 (6 bases). The CDR3 has 14 amino acids. The V end lost 3 bases, the J end lost 2 bases, and 12 bases lay between the germline ends. Per the germline V gene, CDR1 is DFQATT and CDR2 is SNEGSKA (reference sequence). The DNA for the CDR3 is TGCAGTGCTAGCCCCCGGGACACCACAGATACGCAGTATTTT. Residues: CSASPRDTTDTQYF.

This clonotype has a handful of counts. The chain has TRBV20-1 and TRBJ2-1, with 7 bases matching TRBD2. Germline V CDR1 and CDR2: DFQATT, SNEGSKA (reference sequence). The CDR3 sequence is 17 residues long. V lost 1 base and J lost 3; bases outside the gene matches: 12. As DNA, the CDR3 is TGCAGTGCTAGAGCCCCGAGGAGCGGGGAGATCTACAATGAGCAGTTCTTC. Amino acids: CSARAPRSGEIYNEQFF.